This section outlines one T cell receptor (beta chain) sequence together with its context. While infection was still active, Seattle patients were enrolled and then followed longitudinally. The data derive from a study of blood T cell repertoires in COVID-19. Per the authors' pipeline: Amplification of reference gene primers was used by the study to estimate nucleated cell counts. Sequenced by immunoSEQ multiplex PCR; TCRdb stores in-frame clones only, minus some. V and J calls and clone size are copied from that table; D and trimming were computed from the DNA. The sample yields approximately 100,000 clones, approximately 90% seen once. The germline V gene has CDR1 LGHNA and CDR2 YNFKEQ. This CDR3 has 16 amino acids. Between the trimmed V and J ends, which lost 2 bases and 7 bases, there was a span of 15 bases.

This sequence was found in a human donor with COVID-19, enrolled during active disease. The donor label of this sample is uncertain. The chain carries TRBV4-2 and TRBJ1-6; unclear D gene. The sequenced sample consisted of peripheral blood. The CDR3 spells CASSQQTPRRNSPLHF. The CDR3 nucleotides are TGTGCCAGCAGCCAACAGACACCTCGGAGGAATTCACCCCTCCACTTT.